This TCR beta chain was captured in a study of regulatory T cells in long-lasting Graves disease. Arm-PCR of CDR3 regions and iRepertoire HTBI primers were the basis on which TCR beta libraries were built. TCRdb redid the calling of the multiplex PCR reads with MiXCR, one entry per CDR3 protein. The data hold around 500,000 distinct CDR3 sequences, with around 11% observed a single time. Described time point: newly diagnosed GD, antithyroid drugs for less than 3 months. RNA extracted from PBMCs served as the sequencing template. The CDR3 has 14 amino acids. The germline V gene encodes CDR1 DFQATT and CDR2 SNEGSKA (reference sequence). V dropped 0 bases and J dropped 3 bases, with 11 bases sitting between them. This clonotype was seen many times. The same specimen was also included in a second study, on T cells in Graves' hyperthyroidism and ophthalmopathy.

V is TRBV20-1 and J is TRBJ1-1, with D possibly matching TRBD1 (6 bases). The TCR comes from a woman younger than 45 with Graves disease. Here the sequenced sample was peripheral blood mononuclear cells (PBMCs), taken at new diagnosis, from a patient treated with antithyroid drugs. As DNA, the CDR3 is TGCAGTGCTAGAGATCCCAGGGGATACACTGAAGCTTTCTTT. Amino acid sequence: CSARDPRGYTEAFF.